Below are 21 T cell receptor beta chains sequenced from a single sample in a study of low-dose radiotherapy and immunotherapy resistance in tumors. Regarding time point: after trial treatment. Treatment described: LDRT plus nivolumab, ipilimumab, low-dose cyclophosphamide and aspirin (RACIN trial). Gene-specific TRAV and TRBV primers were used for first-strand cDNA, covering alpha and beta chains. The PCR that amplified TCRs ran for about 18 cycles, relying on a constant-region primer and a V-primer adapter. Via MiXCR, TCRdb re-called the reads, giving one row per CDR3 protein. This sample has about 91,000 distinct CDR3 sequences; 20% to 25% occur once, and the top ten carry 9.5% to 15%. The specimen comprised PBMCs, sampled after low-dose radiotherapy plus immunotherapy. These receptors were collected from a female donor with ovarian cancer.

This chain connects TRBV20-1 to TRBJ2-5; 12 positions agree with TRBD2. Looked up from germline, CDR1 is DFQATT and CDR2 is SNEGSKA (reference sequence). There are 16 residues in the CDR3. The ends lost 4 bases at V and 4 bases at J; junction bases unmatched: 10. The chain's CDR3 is CSATGLAGGPPETQYF. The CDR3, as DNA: TGCAGTGCTACGGGTCTAGCGGGGGGGCCCCCAGAGACCCAGTACTTC.

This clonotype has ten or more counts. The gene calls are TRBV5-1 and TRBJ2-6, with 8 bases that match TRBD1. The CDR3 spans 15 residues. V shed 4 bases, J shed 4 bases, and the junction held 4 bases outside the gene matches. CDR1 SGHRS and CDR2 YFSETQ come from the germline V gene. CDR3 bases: TGCGCCAGCAGCCCCGACAGGGGAGGGGCCAACGTCCTGACTTTC. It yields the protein CASSPDRGGANVLTF.

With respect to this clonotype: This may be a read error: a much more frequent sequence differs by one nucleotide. The CDR3 sequence: CASNLDPAGLSGEQYF. As DNA, the CDR3 is TGTGCCAGCAACTTAGACCCAGCGGGGCTATCGGGAGAGCAGTACTTC. The chain uses TRBV7-9 and TRBJ2-7; 7 positions agree with TRBD2. Germline V gives CDR1 SEHNR, CDR2 FQNEAQ (reference sequence). The CDR3 has 16 residues.

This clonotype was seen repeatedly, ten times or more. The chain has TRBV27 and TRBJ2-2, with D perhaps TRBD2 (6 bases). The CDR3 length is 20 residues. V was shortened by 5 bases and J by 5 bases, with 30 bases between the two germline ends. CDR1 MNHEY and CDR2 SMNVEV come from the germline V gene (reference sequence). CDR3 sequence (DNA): TGTGCCAGCAGTCCTCGCCTCGCTAACCTCGTGGGGGGTCGGACCGGGGAGCTGTTTTTT. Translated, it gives CASSPRLANLVGGRTGELFF.

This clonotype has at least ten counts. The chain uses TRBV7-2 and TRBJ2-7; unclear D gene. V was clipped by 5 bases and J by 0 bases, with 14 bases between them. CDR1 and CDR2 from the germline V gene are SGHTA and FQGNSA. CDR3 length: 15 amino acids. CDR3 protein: CASSLVISNSYEQYF. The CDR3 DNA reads TGTGCCAGCAGCCTCGTTATCTCCAACTCCTACGAGCAGTACTTC.

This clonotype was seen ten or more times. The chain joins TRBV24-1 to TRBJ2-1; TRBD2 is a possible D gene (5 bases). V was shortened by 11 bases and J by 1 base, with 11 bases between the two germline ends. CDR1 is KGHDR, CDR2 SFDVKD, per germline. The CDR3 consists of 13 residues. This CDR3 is CASSGVSYNEQFF. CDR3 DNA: TGTGCCAGCTCCGGGGTTTCCTACAATGAGCAGTTCTTC.

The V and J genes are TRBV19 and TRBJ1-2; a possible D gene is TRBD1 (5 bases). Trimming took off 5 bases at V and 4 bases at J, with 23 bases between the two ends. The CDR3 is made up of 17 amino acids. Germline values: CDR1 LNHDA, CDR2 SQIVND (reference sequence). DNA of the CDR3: TGTGCCAGTAGTGGAGGGACGGGTTCATTACCAAGCTATGGCTACACCTTC. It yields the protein CASSGGTGSLPSYGYTF.

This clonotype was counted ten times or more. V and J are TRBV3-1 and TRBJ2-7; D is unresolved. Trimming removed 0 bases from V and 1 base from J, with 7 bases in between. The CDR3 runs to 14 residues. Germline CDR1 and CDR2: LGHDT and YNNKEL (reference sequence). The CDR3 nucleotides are TGTGCCAGCAGCCAAGATCACCTATCCTACGAGCAGTACTTC. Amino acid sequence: CASSQDHLSYEQYF.

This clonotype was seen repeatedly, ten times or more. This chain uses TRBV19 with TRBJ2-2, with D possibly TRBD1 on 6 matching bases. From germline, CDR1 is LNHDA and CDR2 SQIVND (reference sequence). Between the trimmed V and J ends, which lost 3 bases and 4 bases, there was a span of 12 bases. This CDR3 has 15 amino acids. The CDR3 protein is CASSISGQTTGELFF. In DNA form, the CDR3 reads TGTGCCAGTAGTATTTCAGGACAGACCACCGGGGAGCTGTTTTTT.

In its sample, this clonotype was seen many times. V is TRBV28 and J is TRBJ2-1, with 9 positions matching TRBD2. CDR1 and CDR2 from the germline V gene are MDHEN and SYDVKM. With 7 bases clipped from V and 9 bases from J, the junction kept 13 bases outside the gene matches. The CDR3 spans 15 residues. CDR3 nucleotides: TGTGCCAGCACCCCGGCCCTAGCGGGGTCGGGTGAGCAGTTCTTC. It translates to CASTPALAGSGEQFF. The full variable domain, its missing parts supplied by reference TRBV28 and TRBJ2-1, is DVKVTQSSRYLVKRTGEKVFLECVQDMDHENMFWYRQDPGLGLRLIYFSYDVKMKEKGDIPEGYSVSREKKERFSLILESASTNQTSMYLCASTPALAGSGEQFFGPGTRLTVL.

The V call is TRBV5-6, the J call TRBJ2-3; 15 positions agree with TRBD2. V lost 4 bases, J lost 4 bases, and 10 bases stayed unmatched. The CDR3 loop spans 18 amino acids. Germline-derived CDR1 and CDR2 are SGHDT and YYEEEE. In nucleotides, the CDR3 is TGTGCCAGCAGCACGGGACTAGCGGGAGGCGCGGGCCCAGATACGCAGTATTTT. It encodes CASSTGLAGGAGPDTQYF.

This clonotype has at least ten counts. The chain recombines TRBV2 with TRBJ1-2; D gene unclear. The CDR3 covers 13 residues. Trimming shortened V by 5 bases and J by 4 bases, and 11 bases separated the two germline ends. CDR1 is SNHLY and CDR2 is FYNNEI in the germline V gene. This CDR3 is CASSHSPLYGYTF. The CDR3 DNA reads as TGTGCCAGCAGTCACAGCCCCCTCTATGGCTACACCTTC.

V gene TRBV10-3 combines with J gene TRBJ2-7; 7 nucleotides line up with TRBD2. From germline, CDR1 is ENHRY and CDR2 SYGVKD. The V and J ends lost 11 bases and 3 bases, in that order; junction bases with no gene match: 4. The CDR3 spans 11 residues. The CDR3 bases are TGTGCCTCAGGGAGGGACTACGAGCAGTACTTC. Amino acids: CASGRDYEQYF.

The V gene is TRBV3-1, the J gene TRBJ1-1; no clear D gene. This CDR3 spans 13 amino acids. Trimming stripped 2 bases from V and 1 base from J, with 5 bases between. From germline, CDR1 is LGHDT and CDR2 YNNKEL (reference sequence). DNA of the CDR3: TGTGCCAGCAGCCAACAAGGGAACACTGAAGCTTTCTTT. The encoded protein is CASSQQGNTEAFF. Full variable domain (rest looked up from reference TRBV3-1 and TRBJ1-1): DTAVSQTPKYLVTQMGNDKSIKCEQNLGHDTMYWYKQDSKKFLKIMFSYNNKELIINETVPNRFSPKSPDKAHLNLHINSLELGDSAVYFCASSQQGNTEAFFGQGTRLTVV.

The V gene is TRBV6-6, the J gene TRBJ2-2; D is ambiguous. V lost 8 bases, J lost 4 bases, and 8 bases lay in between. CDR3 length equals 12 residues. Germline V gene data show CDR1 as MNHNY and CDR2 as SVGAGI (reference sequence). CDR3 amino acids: CASVEATGELFF. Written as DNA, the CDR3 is TGTGCCAGCGTAGAGGCCACCGGGGAGCTGTTTTTT.

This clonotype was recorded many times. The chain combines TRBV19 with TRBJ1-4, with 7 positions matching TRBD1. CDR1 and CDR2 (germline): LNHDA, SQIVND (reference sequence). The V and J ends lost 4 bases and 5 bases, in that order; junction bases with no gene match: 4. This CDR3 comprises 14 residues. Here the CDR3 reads CASSKQGRNEKLFF. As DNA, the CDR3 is TGTGCCAGTAGTAAACAGGGGAGAAATGAAAAACTGTTTTTT.

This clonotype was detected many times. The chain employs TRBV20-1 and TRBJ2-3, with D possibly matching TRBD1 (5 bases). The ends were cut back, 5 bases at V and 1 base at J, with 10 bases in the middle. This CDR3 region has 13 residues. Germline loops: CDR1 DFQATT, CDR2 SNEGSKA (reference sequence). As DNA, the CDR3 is TGCAGTGCTGGGCAGGGCCGCACAGATACGCAGTATTTT. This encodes CSAGQGRTDTQYF.

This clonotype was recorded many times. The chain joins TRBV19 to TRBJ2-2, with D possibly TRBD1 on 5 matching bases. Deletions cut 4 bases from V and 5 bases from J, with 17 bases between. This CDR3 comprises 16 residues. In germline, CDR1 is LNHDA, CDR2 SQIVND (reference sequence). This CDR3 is CASSTVGRRGTGELFF. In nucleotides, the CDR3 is TGTGCCAGTAGTACGGTGGGGCGAAGGGGTACCGGGGAGCTGTTTTTT.

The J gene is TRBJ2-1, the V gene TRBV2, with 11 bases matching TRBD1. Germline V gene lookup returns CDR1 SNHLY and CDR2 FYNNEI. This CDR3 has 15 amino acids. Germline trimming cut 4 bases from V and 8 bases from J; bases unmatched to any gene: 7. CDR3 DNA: TGTGCCAGCAGTGGAGGGACAGGGGGAGTGCATGAGCAGTTCTTC. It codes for CASSGGTGGVHEQFF.

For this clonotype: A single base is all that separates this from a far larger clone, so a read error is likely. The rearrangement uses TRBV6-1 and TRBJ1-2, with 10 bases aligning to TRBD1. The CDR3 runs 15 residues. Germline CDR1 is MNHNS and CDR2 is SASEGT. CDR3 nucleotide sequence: TGTGCCAGCAGTCCACGGACAGGGGGGAGATATGGCTACAGCTTC. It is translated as CASSPRTGGRYGYSF.

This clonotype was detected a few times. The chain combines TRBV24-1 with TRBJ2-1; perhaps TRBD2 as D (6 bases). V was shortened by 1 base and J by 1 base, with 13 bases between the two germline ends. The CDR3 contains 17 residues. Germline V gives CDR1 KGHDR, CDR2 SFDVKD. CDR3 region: CATSDFRRGESYNEQFF. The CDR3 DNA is TGTGCCACCAGTGATTTCCGTCGCGGGGAGTCCTACAATGAGCAGTTCTTC.